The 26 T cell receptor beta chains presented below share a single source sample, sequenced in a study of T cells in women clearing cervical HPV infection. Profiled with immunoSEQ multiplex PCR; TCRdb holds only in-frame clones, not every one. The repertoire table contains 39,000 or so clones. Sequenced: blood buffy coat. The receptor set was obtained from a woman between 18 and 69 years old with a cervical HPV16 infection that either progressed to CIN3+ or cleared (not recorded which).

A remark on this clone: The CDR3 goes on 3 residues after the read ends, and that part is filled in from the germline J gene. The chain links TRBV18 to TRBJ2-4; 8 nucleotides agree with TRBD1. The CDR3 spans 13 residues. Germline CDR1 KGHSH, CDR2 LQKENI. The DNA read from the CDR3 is TGTGCCAGCGCGGACAGGGAGGACTATGGT. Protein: CASADREDYG. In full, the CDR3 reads CASADREDYGQYF.

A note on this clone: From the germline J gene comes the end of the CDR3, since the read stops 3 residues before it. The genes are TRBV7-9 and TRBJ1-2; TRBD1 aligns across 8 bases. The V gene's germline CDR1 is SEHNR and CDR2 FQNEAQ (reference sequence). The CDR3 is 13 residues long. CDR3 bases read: TGTGCCAGCAGCTTCGACAGGGGCGGCGAC. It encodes CASSFDRGGD. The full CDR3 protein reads CASSFDRGGDYTF.

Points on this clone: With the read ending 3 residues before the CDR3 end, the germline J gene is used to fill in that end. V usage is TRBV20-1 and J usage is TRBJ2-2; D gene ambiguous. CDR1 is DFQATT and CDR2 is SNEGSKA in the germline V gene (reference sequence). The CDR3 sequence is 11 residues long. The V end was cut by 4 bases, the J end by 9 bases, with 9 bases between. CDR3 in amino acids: CSATGYRELFF. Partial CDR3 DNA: TGCAGTGCTACCGGGTACCGGGAG.

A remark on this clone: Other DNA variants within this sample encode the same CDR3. This CDR3 is CASSLTSGAYNEQFF. The CDR3 DNA, read in part, is TGTGCCAGCAGCTTAACTAGCGGGGCCTACAATGAG. The V call is TRBV7-3, the J call TRBJ2-1, with TRBD2 matching 8 bases. The sequence runs out 3 residues before the end of the CDR3; the remainder is reconstructed from the germline J gene. Germline trimming cut 0 bases from V and 2 bases from J; bases unmatched to any gene: 0. Germline CDR1 reads SGHTA; CDR2 reads FQGTGA. There are 15 residues in the CDR3. The full variable domain, rest sourced from reference TRBV7-3 and TRBJ2-1, is GAGVSQTPSNKVTEKGKYVELRCDPISGHTALYWYRQSLGQGPEFLIYFQGTGAADDSGLPNDRFFAVRPEGSVSTLKIQRTERGDSAVYLCASSLTSGAYNEQFFGPGTRLTVL.

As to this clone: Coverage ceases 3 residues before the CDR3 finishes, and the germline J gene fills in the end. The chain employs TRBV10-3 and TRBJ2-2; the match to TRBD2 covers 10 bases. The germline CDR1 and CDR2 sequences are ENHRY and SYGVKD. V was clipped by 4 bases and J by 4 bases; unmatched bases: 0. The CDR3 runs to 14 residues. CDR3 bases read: TGTGCCATCAGTGCTAGCGGGAGCACCGGGGAG. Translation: CAISASGSTGE. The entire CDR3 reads CAISASGSTGELFF.

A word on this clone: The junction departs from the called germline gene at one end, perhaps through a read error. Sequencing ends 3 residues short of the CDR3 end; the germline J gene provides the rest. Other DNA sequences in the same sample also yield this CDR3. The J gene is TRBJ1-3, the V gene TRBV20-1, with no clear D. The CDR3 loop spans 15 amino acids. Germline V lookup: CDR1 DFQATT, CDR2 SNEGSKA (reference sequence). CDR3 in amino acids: CSARDAARTGNTIYF. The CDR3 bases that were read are TGCAGTGCTAGAGATGCGGCAAGAACTGGAAACACG.

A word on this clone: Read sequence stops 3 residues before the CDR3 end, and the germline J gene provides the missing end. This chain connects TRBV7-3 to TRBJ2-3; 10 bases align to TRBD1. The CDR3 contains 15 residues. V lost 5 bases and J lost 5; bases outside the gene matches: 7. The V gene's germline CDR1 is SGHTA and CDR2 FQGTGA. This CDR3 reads CASSGRTGGIDTQYF. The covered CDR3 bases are TGTGCCAGCAGCGGGAGGACAGGGGGGATAGATACG.

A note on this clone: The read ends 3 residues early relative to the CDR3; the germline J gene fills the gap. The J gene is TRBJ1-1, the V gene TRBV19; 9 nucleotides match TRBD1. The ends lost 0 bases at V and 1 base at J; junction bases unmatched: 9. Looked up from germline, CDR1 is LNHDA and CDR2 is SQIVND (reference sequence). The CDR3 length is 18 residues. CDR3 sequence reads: CASSIDLGGTGKNTEAFF. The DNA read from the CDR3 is TGTGCCAGTAGTATAGATCTCGGCGGGACAGGGAAGAACACTGAA.

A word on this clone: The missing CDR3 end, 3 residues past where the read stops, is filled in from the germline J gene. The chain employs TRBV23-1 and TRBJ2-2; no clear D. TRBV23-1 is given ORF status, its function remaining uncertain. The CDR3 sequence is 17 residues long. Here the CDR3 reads CASSQSNLQVINSPLFF. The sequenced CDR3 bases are TGCGCCAGCAGTCAATCGAATCTCCAGGTTATTAATTCACCG.

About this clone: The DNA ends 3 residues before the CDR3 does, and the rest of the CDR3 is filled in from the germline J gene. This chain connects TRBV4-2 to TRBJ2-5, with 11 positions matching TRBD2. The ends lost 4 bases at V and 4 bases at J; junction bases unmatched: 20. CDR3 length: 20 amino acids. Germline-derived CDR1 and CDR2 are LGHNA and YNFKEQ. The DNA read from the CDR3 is TGTGCCAGCAGCCCTAGGGAGGGCGGGCTCTTACTAGCGGGAGCAGAGACC. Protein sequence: CASSPREGGLLLAGAET. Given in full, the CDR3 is CASSPREGGLLLAGAETQYF.

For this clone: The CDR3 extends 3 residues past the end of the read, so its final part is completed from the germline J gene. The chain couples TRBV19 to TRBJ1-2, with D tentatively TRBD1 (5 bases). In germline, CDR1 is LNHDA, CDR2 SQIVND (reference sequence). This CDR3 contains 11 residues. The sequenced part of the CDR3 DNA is TGTGCCAGTAGTAAAGACAGAGAC. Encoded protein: CASSKDRD. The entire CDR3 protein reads CASSKDRDYTF.

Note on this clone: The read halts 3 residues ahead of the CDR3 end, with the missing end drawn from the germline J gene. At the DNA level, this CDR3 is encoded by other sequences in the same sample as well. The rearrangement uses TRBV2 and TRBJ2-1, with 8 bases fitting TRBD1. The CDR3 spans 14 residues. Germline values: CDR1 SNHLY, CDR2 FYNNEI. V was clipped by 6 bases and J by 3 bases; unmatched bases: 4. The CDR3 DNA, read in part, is TGTGCCAGCAGACCCGGACAGGGCTACAATGAG. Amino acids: CASRPGQGYNE. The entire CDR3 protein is CASRPGQGYNEQFF.

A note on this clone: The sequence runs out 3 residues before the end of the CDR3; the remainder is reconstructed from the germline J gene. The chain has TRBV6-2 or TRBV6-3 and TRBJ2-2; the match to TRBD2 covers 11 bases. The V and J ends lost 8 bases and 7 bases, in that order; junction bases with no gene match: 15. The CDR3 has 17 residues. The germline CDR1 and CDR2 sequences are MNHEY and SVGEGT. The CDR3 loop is CASSRGATSGTNGELFF. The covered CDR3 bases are TGTGCCAGCTCACGCGGGGCGACTAGCGGGACGAACGGGGAG.

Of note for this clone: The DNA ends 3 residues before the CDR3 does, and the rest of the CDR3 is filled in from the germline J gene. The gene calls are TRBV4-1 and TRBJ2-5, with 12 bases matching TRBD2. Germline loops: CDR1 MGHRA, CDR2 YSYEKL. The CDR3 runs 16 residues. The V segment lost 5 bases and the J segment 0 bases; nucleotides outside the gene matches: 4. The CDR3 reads CASSETSGGYQETQYF. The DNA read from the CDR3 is TGCGCCAGCAGCGAAACTAGCGGGGGGTACCAAGAGACC.

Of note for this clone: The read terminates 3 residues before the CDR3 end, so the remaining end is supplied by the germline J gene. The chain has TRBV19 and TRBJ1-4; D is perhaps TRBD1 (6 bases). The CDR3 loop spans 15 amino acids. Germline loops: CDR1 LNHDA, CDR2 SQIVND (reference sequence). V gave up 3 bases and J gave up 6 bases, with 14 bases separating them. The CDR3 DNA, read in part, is TGTGCCAGTAGTATTATCAGGGGTTCGGATGAAAAA. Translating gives CASSIIRGSDEK. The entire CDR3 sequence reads CASSIIRGSDEKLFF.

CDR3: CASSLVSYTEAFF. The sequenced CDR3 bases are TGTGCCAGCAGCTTAGTATCGTACACTGAA. V and J are TRBV11-3 and TRBJ1-1, with unresolved D. Sequencing ends 3 residues short of the CDR3 end; the germline J gene provides the rest. Germline CDR1 and CDR2: SGHNT and YENEEA. This CDR3 spans 13 amino acids. Trimming cost V 1 base and J 3 bases, with 6 bases left between them.

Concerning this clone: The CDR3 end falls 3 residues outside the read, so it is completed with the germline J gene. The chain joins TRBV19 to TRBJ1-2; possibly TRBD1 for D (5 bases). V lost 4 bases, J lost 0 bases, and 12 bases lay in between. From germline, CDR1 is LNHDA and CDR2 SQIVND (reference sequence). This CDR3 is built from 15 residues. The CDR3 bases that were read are TGTGCCAGTAGTAGGGGCACTGGTACTAACTATGGC. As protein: CASSRGTGTNYG. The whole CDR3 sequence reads CASSRGTGTNYGYTF. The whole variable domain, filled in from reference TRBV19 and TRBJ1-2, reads DGGITQSPKYLFRKEGQNVTLSCEQNLNHDAMYWYRQDPGQGLRLIYYSQIVNDFQKGDIAEGYSVSREKKESFPLTVTSAQKNPTAFYLCASSRGTGTNYGYTFGSGTRLTVV.

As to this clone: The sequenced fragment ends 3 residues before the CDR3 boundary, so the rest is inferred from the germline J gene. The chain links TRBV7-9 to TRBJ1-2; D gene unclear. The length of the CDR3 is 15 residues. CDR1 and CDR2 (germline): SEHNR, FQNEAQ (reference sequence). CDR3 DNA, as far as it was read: TGTGCCAGCAGCTTAGGAAGATCTCTCTCCTACGAC. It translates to CASSLGRSLSYD. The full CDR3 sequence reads CASSLGRSLSYDYTF.

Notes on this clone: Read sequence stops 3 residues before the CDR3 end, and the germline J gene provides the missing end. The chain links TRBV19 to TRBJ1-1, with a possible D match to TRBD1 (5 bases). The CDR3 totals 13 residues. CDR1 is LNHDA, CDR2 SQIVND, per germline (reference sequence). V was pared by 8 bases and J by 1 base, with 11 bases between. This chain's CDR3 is CASRSRENTEAFF. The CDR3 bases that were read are TGTGCCAGTCGTAGCAGGGAGAACACTGAA.

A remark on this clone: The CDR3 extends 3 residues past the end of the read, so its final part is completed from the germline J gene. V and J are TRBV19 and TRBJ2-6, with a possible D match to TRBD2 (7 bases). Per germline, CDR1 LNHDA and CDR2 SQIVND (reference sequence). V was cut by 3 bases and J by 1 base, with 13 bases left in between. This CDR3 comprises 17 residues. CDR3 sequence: CASSIGGGGSGANVLTF. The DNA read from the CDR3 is TGTGCCAGTAGTATTGGAGGGGGGGGGTCTGGGGCCAACGTC.

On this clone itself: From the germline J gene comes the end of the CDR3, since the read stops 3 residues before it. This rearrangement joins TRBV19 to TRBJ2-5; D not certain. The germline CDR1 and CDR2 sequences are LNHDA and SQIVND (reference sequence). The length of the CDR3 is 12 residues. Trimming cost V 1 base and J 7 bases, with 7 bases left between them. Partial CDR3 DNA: TGTGCCAGTAGTATAGTTGAAGGGACC. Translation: CASSIVEGT. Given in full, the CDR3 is CASSIVEGTQYF.

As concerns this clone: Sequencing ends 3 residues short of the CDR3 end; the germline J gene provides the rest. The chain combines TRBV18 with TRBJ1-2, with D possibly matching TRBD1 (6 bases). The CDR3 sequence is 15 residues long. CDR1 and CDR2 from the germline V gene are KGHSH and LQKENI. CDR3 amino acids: CASSEQAGAGYDYTF. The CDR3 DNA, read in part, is TGTGCCAGCTCCGAACAAGCGGGGGCGGGTTACGAC.

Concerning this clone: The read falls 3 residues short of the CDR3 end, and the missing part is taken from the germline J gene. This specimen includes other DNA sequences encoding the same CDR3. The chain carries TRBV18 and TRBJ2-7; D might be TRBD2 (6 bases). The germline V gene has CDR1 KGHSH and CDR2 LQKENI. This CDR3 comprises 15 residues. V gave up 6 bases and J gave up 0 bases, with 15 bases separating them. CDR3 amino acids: CASSPSGPASYEQYF. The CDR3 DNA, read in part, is TGTGCCAGCTCCCCAAGCGGGCCAGCCTCCTACGAG.

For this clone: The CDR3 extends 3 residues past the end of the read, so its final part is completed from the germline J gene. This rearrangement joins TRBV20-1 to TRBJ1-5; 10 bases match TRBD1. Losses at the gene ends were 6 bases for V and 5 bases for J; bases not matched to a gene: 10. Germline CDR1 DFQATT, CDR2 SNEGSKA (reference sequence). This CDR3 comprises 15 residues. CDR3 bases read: TGCAGTGCCCAAGATGCCGGGACAGGGGATCAGCCC. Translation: CSAQDAGTGDQP. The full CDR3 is CSAQDAGTGDQPQHF.

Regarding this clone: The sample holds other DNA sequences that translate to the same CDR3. The CDR3 loop reads CASSLVPRDNSGNTIYF. Partial CDR3 DNA: TGTGCCAGCAGCTTAGTACCGCGGGACAACTCTGGAAACACC. The gene calls are TRBV7-6 and TRBJ1-3; a possible D gene is TRBD1 (6 bases). The read finishes 3 residues shy of the CDR3 end, and the germline J gene is used to complete it. The germline V and J ends were trimmed by 1 base and 0 bases, with 13 bases remaining between them. The CDR3 runs to 17 residues. Germline V gene lookup returns CDR1 SGHVS and CDR2 FNYEAQ.

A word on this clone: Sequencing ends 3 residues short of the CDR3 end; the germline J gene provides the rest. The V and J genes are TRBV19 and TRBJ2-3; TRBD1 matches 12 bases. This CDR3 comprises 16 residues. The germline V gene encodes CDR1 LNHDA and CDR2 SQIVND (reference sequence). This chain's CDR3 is CASSIGTGGRNQPQYF. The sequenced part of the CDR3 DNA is TGTGCCAGTAGTATCGGGACAGGGGGCCGCAATCAGCCG.